The entry below gives a single TCR beta chain sequence along with its context. The data are from a study of cytomegalovirus exposure and HLA in healthy donors. The CDR3 contains 14 residues. V was trimmed by 4 bases and J by 5 bases, leaving 17 bases between them. From germline, CDR1 is SQVTM and CDR2 ANQGSEA. The PCR employed 60 Vbeta primers together with 13 Jbeta primers. TCRdb keeps only in-frame clones here, not all; method: immunoSEQ multiplex PCR. The table includes about 160,000 clones, 70% to 80% detected once. The chain has TRBV29-1 and TRBJ1-2; possible D gene TRBD1, 6 bases. Sequencing input: PBMCs. The TCR was taken from a human donor in good health. DNA of the CDR3: TGCAGCGTTGTTCCGGGACACTGGAATTATGGCTACACCTTC. Its translation is CSVVPGHWNYGYTF.